This T cell receptor beta chain comes out of a study of blood T cells in healthy people across ages. Through a sample-barcoded 5' primer and a J-beta primer mix, a second PCR was run for about 6 to 11 cycles. Each CDR3 protein is one row after TCRdb ran MiXCR on the 5' RACE reads. The sample holds about 1.8 million distinct CDR3 sequences, about 49% seen once. The J segment lost 6 bases and the V segment lost 4 bases, leaving 17 bases of the junction unmatched. This CDR3 region has 18 residues. From germline, CDR1 is PRHDT and CDR2 FYEKMQ (reference sequence). The chain is built from TRBV13 and TRBJ2-2; 7 nucleotides line up with TRBD1. The origin of this receptor is a woman between 40 and 55 years old in good health. Sequencing was done on a sample of blood. CDR3 residues: CASSSRLPTGFVPGELFF. CDR3 coding DNA: TGTGCCAGCAGCTCGCGCCTCCCGACAGGGTTCGTCCCCGGGGAGCTGTTTTTT.